Described below is a single TCR beta chain sequence and its context. TCRbeta library construction was performed incorporating unique molecular identifiers. TCRdb re-called the PCR reads with MiXCR, one entry per CDR3 protein. This table has hundreds of thousands of distinct CDR3 sequences, approximately 12% appearing once. The data were taken from a study of T-cell reconstitution after alpha-beta-depleted transplantation in children. This CDR3 has 14 amino acids. V gave up 3 bases and J gave up 6 bases, with 12 bases separating them. V is TRBV12-3 or TRBV12-4 and J is TRBJ1-5; no firm D call. This TCR was sampled from a human donor who donated a stem cell graft to a child with combined immunodeficiency. Sequencing used PBMCs from the stem cell graft donor, obtained from the stem cell graft. CDR3 bases: TGTGCCAGCAGTTTCTCGGCAGGAGGTCAGCCCCAGCATTTT. As protein: CASSFSAGGQPQHF.